This passage covers 25 T cell receptor beta chains from one sample sequenced in a study of identical twins. TCRdb re-called the 5' RACE reads through MiXCR, storing one row per CDR3 protein. The sample holds 690,000 or so distinct CDR3 sequences, 8.6% seen once. These records were also assigned to another study, of yellow fever vaccine responses in identical twins.

Sequenced: PBMCs. The receptors were sampled from a young woman in good health.

This clonotype was observed many times. The chain recombines TRBV27 with TRBJ2-6; perhaps TRBD1 as D (6 bases). CDR3 length: 16 amino acids. Looked up from germline, CDR1 is MNHEY and CDR2 is SMNVEV (reference sequence). The germline V and J ends were trimmed by 6 bases and 2 bases, with 14 bases remaining between them. The chain's CDR3 is CASRYRVSAGANVLTF. DNA of the CDR3: TGTGCCAGCAGATACAGGGTCTCAGCTGGGGCCAACGTCCTGACTTTC.

This clonotype was recorded at least ten times. This rearrangement joins TRBV20-1 to TRBJ2-3, with 12 positions matching TRBD2. Looked up from germline, CDR1 is DFQATT and CDR2 is SNEGSKA (reference sequence). The CDR3 totals 15 residues. The V segment lost 5 bases and the J segment 0 bases; nucleotides outside the gene matches: 3. CDR3 in amino acids: CSAWTSGASTDTQYF. CDR3 nucleotides: TGCAGTGCTTGGACTAGCGGGGCAAGCACAGATACGCAGTATTTT.

In this sample, this clonotype turned up a few times. V is TRBV20-1 and J is TRBJ2-5; D remains unclear. The CDR3 extends over 14 amino acids. V was shortened by 3 bases and J by 4 bases, with 15 bases between the two germline ends. Per germline, CDR1 DFQATT and CDR2 SNEGSKA (reference sequence). CDR3 region: CSASELGLGETQYF. The CDR3 DNA follows: TGCAGTGCTAGTGAGCTAGGTCTAGGAGAGACCCAGTACTTC.

The chain is built from TRBV6-2 or TRBV6-3 and TRBJ2-7, with TRBD1 identical over 9 bases. This CDR3 is 15 amino acids long. The V segment lost 5 bases and the J segment 4 bases; nucleotides outside the gene matches: 9. CDR1 is MNHEY, CDR2 SVGEGT, per germline. CDR3 protein: CASSHPGQGLYEQYF. CDR3 nucleotide sequence: TGTGCCAGCAGTCATCCGGGACAGGGATTGTACGAGCAGTACTTC.

This clonotype was observed a few times. The V gene is TRBV5-8, the J gene TRBJ2-1; 13 positions match TRBD2. The CDR3 has 16 amino acids. J gave up 8 bases and V 3 bases, and 8 bases lay outside the gene matches. Germline CDR1 SGHTS, CDR2 YDEGEE. CDR3 sequence: CASSWRTSGRADEQFF. The CDR3 nucleotides are TGTGCCAGCAGCTGGCGAACTAGCGGGAGGGCCGATGAGCAGTTCTTC.

The rearrangement links TRBV15 to TRBJ2-2, with D possibly being TRBD2 (6 bases). Trimming took 3 bases from V and 5 from J, leaving 19 bases between them. There are 17 residues in the CDR3. From germline, CDR1 is LNHNV and CDR2 YYDKDF (reference sequence). The CDR3 region is CATSSTLGGVGTGELFF. CDR3 DNA: TGTGCCACCAGCAGTACCCTCGGGGGTGTGGGGACCGGGGAGCTGTTTTTT.

There are a few counts of this clonotype. The chain has TRBV5-4 and TRBJ2-3, with D perhaps TRBD1 (6 bases). Per germline, CDR1 SGHNT and CDR2 YYREEE (reference sequence). Trimming removed 1 base at V and 2 bases at J, with 14 bases between. The length of the CDR3 is 16 residues. Here the CDR3 DNA reads TGTGCCAGCAGCTTGACGTGGACAGAATCCACAGATACGCAGTATTTT. This translates into CASSLTWTESTDTQYF.

The chain combines TRBV4-2 with TRBJ2-5; 10 bases are shared with TRBD2. The CDR3 has 15 amino acids. Germline V gives CDR1 LGHNA, CDR2 YNFKEQ. Losses at the gene ends were 4 bases for V and 3 bases for J; bases not matched to a gene: 5. CDR3 DNA sequence: TGTGCCAGCAGCCTTGAGCGGGGGGGCGAAGAGACCCAGTACTTC. Translation: CASSLERGGEETQYF.

This clonotype was observed a handful of times. V gene TRBV12-3 or TRBV12-4 combines with J gene TRBJ2-7; tentatively, D is TRBD2 (6 bases). V lost 11 bases, J lost 4 bases, and 18 bases lay in between. The CDR3 runs 13 residues. The CDR3 nucleotides read TGTGCCGGCTCGGGGGACCACTCATACGAGCAGTACTTC. The encoded protein is CAGSGDHSYEQYF.

This clonotype was observed many times. The chain carries TRBV12-3 or TRBV12-4 and TRBJ2-3, with D unresolved. The V end lost 6 bases, the J end lost 8 bases, and 15 bases lay between the germline ends. The CDR3 is made up of 13 amino acids. In DNA, the CDR3 is TGTGCCAGCAGCCCCTCGATAGATCCTACGCAGTATTTT. Amino acid sequence: CASSPSIDPTQYF.

This clonotype was observed a few times. This chain connects TRBV4-2 to TRBJ2-7, with TRBD2 matching 10 bases. Germline V CDR1 and CDR2: LGHNA, YNFKEQ. This CDR3 contains 17 residues. V dropped 3 bases and J dropped 0; count of bases not matched to a gene: 8. This CDR3 is CASSHSRGLASSYEQYF. CDR3 coding DNA: TGTGCCAGCAGCCACTCGCGGGGACTAGCGAGCTCCTACGAGCAGTACTTC.

The sample holds many counts of this clonotype. The V gene is TRBV7-9, the J gene TRBJ2-1, with D perhaps TRBD1 (6 bases). This CDR3 is 12 amino acids long. CDR1 and CDR2 from the germline V gene are SEHNR and FQNEAQ (reference sequence). V was trimmed by 3 bases and J by 10 bases, leaving 10 bases between them. The CDR3 bases are TGTGCCAGCAGCTTCGGGACACCAGAGCAGTTCTTC. It is translated as CASSFGTPEQFF.

The chain recombines TRBV7-9 with TRBJ2-1, with D possibly matching TRBD2 (6 bases). CDR1 SEHNR and CDR2 FQNEAQ come from the germline V gene (reference sequence). The length of the CDR3 is 16 residues. Trimming stripped 8 bases from V and 5 bases from J, with 22 bases between. The chain's CDR3 is CASGFRGGDQHNEQFF. The CDR3 nucleotides read TGTGCCAGCGGATTTCGCGGCGGGGACCAACACAATGAGCAGTTCTTC.

This clonotype was seen only a few times. The J gene is TRBJ1-1, the V gene TRBV12-3 or TRBV12-4; no definite D call. The V gene lost 3 bases and the J gene lost 0 bases, with 5 bases spanning the gap. The length of the CDR3 is 13 residues. The CDR3 sequence: CASSFLMNTEAFF. The CDR3 DNA reads TGTGCCAGCAGTTTCCTCATGAACACTGAAGCTTTCTTT.

The rearrangement uses TRBV6-2 or TRBV6-3 and TRBJ2-1; 7 bases fit TRBD1. With V trimmed by 7 bases and J by 10 bases, 4 bases remained unmatched. Germline assignment: CDR1 MNHEY and CDR2 SVGEGT. The CDR3 runs 11 residues. The CDR3 sequence: CASIYRGEQFF. The DNA of the CDR3 is TGTGCCAGCATATACAGGGGCGAGCAGTTCTTC.

In its sample, this clonotype was seen many times. The chain has TRBV12-3 or TRBV12-4 and TRBJ2-2, with TRBD2 matching over 8 bases. This CDR3 region has 15 residues. J lost 3 bases, V lost 4 bases, and 4 bases had no gene match. Written as DNA, the CDR3 is TGTGCCAGCAGTTCAAGCGGGAGCGACACCGGGGAGCTGTTTTTT. Amino acids: CASSSSGSDTGELFF.

This clonotype has a count of ten or more. The chain has TRBV7-9 and TRBJ2-1; 7 bases agree with TRBD2. The CDR3 consists of 15 residues. J was trimmed by 5 bases and V by 6 bases; bases with no gene match: 10. Germline CDR1 is SEHNR and CDR2 is FQNEAQ (reference sequence). The CDR3, as DNA: TGTGCCAGCAGGGAAATGGGGGGGAACCACAATGAGCAGTTCTTC. It encodes CASREMGGNHNEQFF. The complete variable domain, with remaining parts taken from reference TRBV7-9 and TRBJ2-1, reads DTGVSQNPRHKITKRGQNVTFRCDPISEHNRLYWYRQTLGQGPEFLTYFQNEAQLEKSRLLSDRFSAERPKGSFSTLEIQRTEQGDSAMYLCASREMGGNHNEQFFGPGTRLTVL.

V usage is TRBV7-3 and J usage is TRBJ2-3, with TRBD2 matching 9 bases. CDR1 is SGHTA and CDR2 is FQGTGA in the germline V gene. With V trimmed by 3 bases and J by 10 bases, 11 bases remained unmatched. The CDR3 is 15 residues long. The CDR3 DNA sequence: TGTGCCAGCAGCTTCTTCGGACTAGCGTACTTATCGCAGTATTTT. This translates into CASSFFGLAYLSQYF.

This clonotype was found a few times. The chain has TRBV6-2 or TRBV6-3 and TRBJ1-1, with 9 nucleotides matching TRBD1. The CDR3 totals 14 residues. J gave up 5 bases and V 6 bases, and 7 bases lay outside the gene matches. The V gene's germline CDR1 is MNHEY and CDR2 SVGEGT. The CDR3 here is CASRPQGAGTEAFF. The CDR3 DNA sequence: TGTGCCAGCAGGCCACAGGGGGCGGGAACTGAAGCTTTCTTT.

The table lists this clonotype with a few counts. The chain joins TRBV7-9 to TRBJ1-2, with D unresolved. The V gene lost 1 base and the J gene lost 0 bases, with 9 bases spanning the gap. The CDR3 has 15 residues. The germline V gene has CDR1 SEHNR and CDR2 FQNEAQ (reference sequence). The CDR3 region is CASSLVGISNYGYTF. Written as DNA, the CDR3 is TGTGCCAGCAGCTTAGTGGGGATCTCTAACTATGGCTACACCTTC.

The chain links TRBV19 to TRBJ1-1, with TRBD1 identical over 8 bases. The CDR3 consists of 17 residues. Germline CDR1 reads LNHDA; CDR2 reads SQIVND (reference sequence). After removal of 4 bases from V and 0 bases from J, the junction contained 10 bases not matched to a gene. CDR3 sequence: CASSTGQATVLNTEAFF. The DNA of the CDR3 is TGTGCCAGTAGTACGGGACAGGCAACAGTGCTGAACACTGAAGCTTTCTTT.

V is TRBV5-1 and J is TRBJ2-5, with TRBD2 identical over 7 bases. In germline, CDR1 is SGHRS, CDR2 YFSETQ. The length of the CDR3 is 15 residues. Trimming cost V 4 bases and J 5 bases; bases outside gene matches: 11. CDR3 loop: CASSQASGLGETQYF. CDR3 nucleotide sequence: TGCGCCAGCAGCCAAGCTAGCGGCCTAGGGGAGACCCAGTACTTC.

This clonotype was seen more than once but under ten times. The chain recombines TRBV5-1 with TRBJ2-7; 8 nucleotides line up with TRBD1. Trimming at V came to 1 base and at J to 0 bases, leaving 3 bases not matched to a gene. The germline gives CDR1 SGHRS, CDR2 YFSETQ. This CDR3 has 15 amino acids. CDR3 nucleotides: TGCGCCAGCAGCTTGCAGGGGGCGGGCTCCTACGAGCAGTACTTC. Amino acid sequence: CASSLQGAGSYEQYF.

This clonotype appeared many times. This sequence joins TRBV11-2 and TRBJ2-1, with 11 positions matching TRBD2. The germline V gene has CDR1 SGHAT and CDR2 FQNNGV. Trimming cost V 5 bases and J 5 bases; bases outside gene matches: 5. The length of the CDR3 is 15 residues. CDR3 coding DNA: TGTGCCAGCAGCCAATTAGCGGGAGGGCACAATGAGCAGTTCTTC. Translating gives CASSQLAGGHNEQFF.

This rearrangement joins TRBV20-1 to TRBJ2-3, with D perhaps matching TRBD1 or TRBD2 (5 bases each). V lost 0 bases and J 1 base, leaving 11 bases between the germline ends. The CDR3 is made up of 15 amino acids. In germline, CDR1 is DFQATT, CDR2 SNEGSKA (reference sequence). CDR3 bases: TGCAGTGCTAGAGATAGGGGAGCTGGCACAGATACGCAGTATTTT. Amino acid sequence: CSARDRGAGTDTQYF.